Below are 11 T cell receptor beta chains sequenced from a single sample in a study of blood T cell repertoires in COVID-19. Clones were sequenced by immunoSEQ multiplex PCR, and TCRdb holds only the in-frame ones, with some missing. The repertoire holds fewer than 400,000 clones, with approximately 88% as singletons. The sequenced sample consisted of PBMCs or T cells enriched from blood (not recorded which). The receptor set was obtained from a man aged 25 to 40 who had recovered from COVID-19.

This chain connects TRBV5-1 to TRBJ2-6, with a tentative D call TRBD2 (5 bases). The CDR3 has 14 residues. Trimming took off 2 bases at V and 2 bases at J, with 5 bases between the two ends. CDR1 SGHRS and CDR2 YFSETQ come from the germline V gene. In DNA form, the CDR3 reads TGCGCCAGCAGCTTCGGGGCTGGGGCCAACGTCCTGACTTTC. This translates into CASSFGAGANVLTF.

The V and J genes are TRBV5-1 and TRBJ2-7, with D maybe TRBD1 (5 bases). Germline V gene data show CDR1 as SGHRS and CDR2 as YFSETQ. Deletions cut 2 bases from V and 2 bases from J, with 14 bases between. The CDR3 loop spans 15 amino acids. CDR3 amino acids: CASSFTGIDPYEQYF. DNA for the CDR3: TGCGCCAGCAGCTTTACAGGAATCGACCCCTACGAGCAGTACTTC.

This clone was seen a handful of times. The chain combines TRBV6-5 with TRBJ1-1; 9 bases are a match to TRBD1. The CDR3 extends over 15 amino acids. The junction had 5 bases not matched to a gene; V was cut back by 2 bases and J by 4 bases. Germline assignment: CDR1 MNHEY and CDR2 SVGAGI. This CDR3 is CASSYHTGGGTEAFF. CDR3 in DNA: TGTGCCAGCAGTTACCATACAGGGGGCGGCACTGAAGCTTTCTTT.

The chain has TRBV6-1 and TRBJ1-2; TRBD1 matches 9 bases. Looked up from germline, CDR1 is MNHNS and CDR2 is SASEGT. There are 16 residues in the CDR3. The ends lost 4 bases at V and 0 bases at J; junction bases unmatched: 6. The CDR3 here is CASSGGTGTANYGYTF. The CDR3 DNA sequence: TGTGCCAGCAGTGGCGGGACAGGGACAGCTAACTATGGCTACACCTTC.

This clone was seen just once. The gene calls are TRBV5-4 and TRBJ2-3; a possible D gene is TRBD2 (6 bases). This CDR3 is built from 14 residues. CDR1 is SGHNT, CDR2 YYREEE, per germline (reference sequence). V was clipped by 10 bases and J by 0 bases, with 15 bases between them. The CDR3 loop is CAGRGSASTDTQYF. As DNA, the CDR3 is TGTGCCGGTCGGGGGTCAGCTAGCACAGATACGCAGTATTTT.

This chain connects TRBV19 to TRBJ1-3; 8 positions match TRBD1. CDR3 length: 16 amino acids. Germline CDR1 LNHDA, CDR2 SQIVND (reference sequence). J lost 0 bases, V lost 8 bases, and 9 bases had no gene match. Here the CDR3 DNA reads TGTGCCAGTGGAAGAAGGGGACAGGCCTCTGGAAACACCATATATTTT. Its protein is CASGRRGQASGNTIYF.

The V and J genes are TRBV11-2 and TRBJ1-5, with 10 bases lining up with TRBD1. This CDR3 region has 14 residues. With V trimmed by 4 bases and J by 7 bases, 4 bases remained unmatched. Looked up from germline, CDR1 is SGHAT and CDR2 is FQNNGV. The CDR3 protein is CASSWRTGGQPQHF. The CDR3 DNA sequence: TGTGCCAGCAGCTGGAGGACAGGGGGGCAGCCCCAGCATTTT.

J is TRBJ2-7 and V is TRBV11-3, with D tentatively TRBD2 (5 bases). Germline V gene data show CDR1 as SGHNT and CDR2 as YENEEA. The CDR3 totals 12 residues. The V gene lost 6 bases and the J gene lost 5 bases, with 11 bases spanning the gap. CDR3 in amino acids: CASSKREHEQYF. CDR3 bases: TGTGCCAGCAGTAAAAGGGAGCACGAGCAGTACTTC.

The chain uses TRBV2 and TRBJ2-7, with no clear D. With 0 bases removed from V and 7 bases from J, the gap between germline ends came to 10 bases. This CDR3 has 13 amino acids. Germline V gives CDR1 SNHLY, CDR2 FYNNEI. CDR3: CASSEAPSEEQYF. CDR3 bases: TGTGCCAGCAGTGAAGCGCCGTCGGAGGAGCAGTACTTC.

In DNA, the CDR3 is TGTGCCAGCAGGGCCTGGGAGGGGCTAGGATATGAGCAGTTCTTC. It is translated as CASRAWEGLGYEQFF. The genes are TRBV6-5 and TRBJ2-1, with 7 positions matching TRBD2. Unmatched junction bases numbered 13, after V lost 6 bases and J lost 8 bases. CDR3 length equals 15 residues. The germline V gene has CDR1 MNHEY and CDR2 SVGAGI.

The chain is built from TRBV28 and TRBJ1-2; a possible D gene is TRBD1 (6 bases). V lost 6 bases to trimming and J lost 3 bases, with 17 bases between them. The CDR3 length is 15 residues. In germline, CDR1 is MDHEN, CDR2 SYDVKM. This chain's CDR3 is CASRKPTGLHYGYTF. The CDR3 DNA follows: TGTGCCAGCAGAAAACCTACAGGGCTCCACTATGGCTACACCTTC.